This T cell receptor (beta chain) stems from a study of regulatory T cells in long-lasting Graves disease (dated by TCRdb to the early 2020s). Broadly, across the study: Persistent Graves' disease was defined as antithyroid drug treatment for over 5 years with persistently positive TSH receptor autoantibodies. Antithyroid drugs had been taken for roughly 10 years on average by persistent Graves' disease patients in the clinical cohort. A total of around 35 samples underwent TCR sequencing, from roughly 13 patients with persistent Graves' disease and some 20 patients with newly diagnosed Graves' disease. This study used TCR sequencing and RNA sequencing of peripheral blood to compare persistent Graves' disease patients against newly diagnosed Graves' disease patients. The study took place in China and was registered as a clinical trial. Overall study outcomes, separate from this receptor: The authors noted that the small sample size was a limitation that may lower accuracy. A larger number of public clonotypes was shared among persistent patients (more than 2,500) than among newly diagnosed patients (around 970). Compared with newly diagnosed patients, patients with persistent Graves' disease had lower TCR Shannon entropy and fewer highly expanded clones, which suggests clonal expansion. Persistent disease showed preferential use of TRBV28, TRBJ1-2 and TRBJ2-5, whereas newly diagnosed disease favored TRBV20-1 and TRBJ2-1. Sequencing and analysis were restricted to the TCR beta chain. Peripheral blood alone was examined, since thyroid tissue, which constituted the primary lesion, could not be accessed.

This clonotype was detected ten times or more. There is no known antigen for this receptor. No base quality values were provided; no much bigger clone lies one nucleotide off. Receptor libraries were prepared by multiplex PCR. The sequencer was an Illumina HiSeq 4000. To build TCR beta libraries, CDR3 regions were amplified by Arm-PCR using iRepertoire HTBI primers. Before sequencing, the PCR products underwent gel purification. In the source study's methods: Gene usage analysis of CDR3 amino acid clonotypes relied on the approximately 68 TRBV and 13 to 15 TRBJ segments identified across samples. COPE and FqMerger were used to merge filtered high-quality paired reads into contigs. Contigs were aligned with BLAST to IMGT TRBV, TRBD and TRBJ reference genes, and CDR3 was defined per IMGT. Clonotypes above 0.1% frequency were classified as highly expanded clones. Shannon entropy was used to measure repertoire diversity, and the Gini coefficient was used to measure V-J evenness. A clonotype was considered public if more than one individual shared it. The public sequencing data were trimmed at Q25 with fastp and processed into clonotypes with MiXCR by TCRdb, which kept only in-frame beta chains. Rows with one shared CDR3 protein collapse into an entry with the most common genes and DNA. It is TCRdb's table, rather than the study itself, that gives the V and J calls and clone size. In this sample the table shows around 460,000 distinct CDR3 sequences, 20% to 25% of which occur a single time. The top ten clonotypes cover 6.5% to 9% of the sample.

The sample's time point label, in plain terms: persistent/refractory GD, antithyroid drugs over 5 years with positive TRAb. For both TCR sequencing and RNA sequencing, RNA was extracted from PBMCs using TRIzol. The diagnosis of Graves' disease followed American Thyroid Association guidelines. Patients were recruited from an endocrinology department in Xi'an, China. Each patient gave approximately 9 milliliters of peripheral blood, collected in an EDTA anticoagulant tube. PBMCs were isolated by Ficoll Paque Plus density gradient separation without further T cell sorting. An Agilent 2100 Bioanalyzer and agarose gel were used to check RNA quality, while a NanoDrop 2000 measured RNA concentration. For CDR1 and CDR2, the germline V gene lists MDHEN and SYDVKM. Including cysteine and phenylalanine, the CDR3 has 14 amino acids. This entry keeps only the CDR3 DNA: 42 bases, framed from base 1. Trimmed from V: 7 bases; trimmed from J: 6 bases; junction bases lacking a gene match: 7.

The chain employs TRBV28 and TRBJ1-5; the central 9 bases match TRBD1. Sequences were derived from peripheral blood mononuclear cells (PBMCs), sampled when the disease was refractory, from a patient treated with antithyroid drugs. The sequence derives from a female donor with Graves disease. The bases are TGTGCCAGCAATTCCGGGACAGGGTTTCAGCCCCAGCATTTT. Its protein reads: CASNSGTGFQPQHF. Outside the CDR3, residues come from the reference TRBV28 and TRBJ1-5 proteins, so the full variable domain is: DVKVTQSSRYLVKRTGEKVFLECVQDMDHENMFWYRQDPGLGLRLIYFSYDVKMKEKGDIPEGYSVSREKKERFSLILESASTNQTSMYLCASNSGTGFQPQHFGDGTRLSIL.